This T cell receptor beta chain was sequenced in a study of CD8 T cells in Susac syndrome. Study as a whole: There were Susac syndrome patients who were therapy-naive at blood draw, others on corticosteroids, and others on intravenous immunoglobulin alone.

When the RNA was reverse transcribed, random hexamers were used with an input of roughly 0.45 to 1 ug. TCRdb used MiXCR to reprocess the immunoSEQ multiplex PCR reads, holding one entry per CDR3 protein. The table records under 200,000 distinct CDR3 sequences, 94% of them present only once. Turning to this clonotype: Antigen: not known.

This CDR3 comprises 15 residues. The germline gives CDR1 LNHNV, CDR2 YYDKDF (reference sequence). V shed 2 bases and J shed 3 bases, with 13 bases lying between them. Overall study findings and caveats: The Susac syndrome CD4+ T cell repertoires displayed no clonal expansion.

Sequencing of TCR beta was undertaken in CD8+ and CD4+ T cells derived from blood. This chain joins TRBV15 and TRBJ2-5; the D gene is possibly TRBD2 (6 bases). This receptor was obtained from a human donor with Susac syndrome. The sample comprised CD4+ T cells from PBMCs. CDR3 coding DNA: TGTGCCACCAGCAGACCCTGGGGGGTAGAAGAGACCCAGTACTTC. Translation gives CATSRPWGVEETQYF. Full variable domain (remainder filled in from reference TRBV15 and TRBJ2-5): DAMVIQNPRYQVTQFGKPVTLSCSQTLNHNVMYWYQQKSSQAPKLLFHYYDKDFNNEADTPDNFQSRRPNTSFCFLDIRSPGLGDTAMYLCATSRPWGVEETQYFGPGTRLLVL.